The present entry profiles one TCR beta chain with its context. Its cognate antigen is unknown. Cultured CD4+ T-cell DNA underwent Oncomine TCR Beta short-read sequencing. TCRdb re-called the PCR reads through MiXCR, storing one row per CDR3 protein. The sample has around 18,000 distinct CDR3 sequences, 65% to 80% seen once; the top ten hold roughly 16%. This record comes from a study of vaccination and CD4 T cells after COVID-19. The V gene lost 3 bases and the J gene lost 4 bases, with 16 bases spanning the gap. The CDR3 spans 15 residues. The germline V gene has CDR1 MNHEY and CDR2 SMNVEV (reference sequence). As to treatment: 10-day PBMC culture with coronavirus spike peptide pools or control peptides (ViraFEST assay). Findings and limits, study-wide: Vaccine-specific clones in convalescent patients were spike mono-reactive in 304 of 307 cases. Median SARS-CoV-2-reactive clonotype numbers rose nonsignificantly, roughly 21 to 38.

This receptor was taken from a human donor who had recovered from COVID-19. The source material was CD4+ T cells from blood, cultured in vitro. The J gene is TRBJ2-7, the V gene TRBV27; D unresolved. CDR3 sequence reads: CASSLLGAGIYEQYF. CDR3 nucleotides: TGTGCCAGCAGTTTGCTTGGCGCCGGTATATACGAGCAGTACTTC.